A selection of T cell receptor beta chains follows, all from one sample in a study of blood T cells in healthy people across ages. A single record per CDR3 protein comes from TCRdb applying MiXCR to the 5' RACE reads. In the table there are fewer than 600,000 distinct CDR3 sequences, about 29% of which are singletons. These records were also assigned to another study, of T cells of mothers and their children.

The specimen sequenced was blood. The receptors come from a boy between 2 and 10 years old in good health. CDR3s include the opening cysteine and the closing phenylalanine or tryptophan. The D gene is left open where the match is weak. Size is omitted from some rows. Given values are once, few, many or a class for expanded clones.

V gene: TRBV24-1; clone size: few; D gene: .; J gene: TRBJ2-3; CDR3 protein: CATSDHTTGADTQYF; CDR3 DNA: TGTGCCACCAGTGACCATACGACAGGTGCAGATACGCAGTATTTT
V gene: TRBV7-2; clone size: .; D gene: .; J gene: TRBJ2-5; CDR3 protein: CASSARRKETQYF; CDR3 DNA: TGTGCCAGCAGCGCAAGACGGAAAGAGACCCAGTACTTC
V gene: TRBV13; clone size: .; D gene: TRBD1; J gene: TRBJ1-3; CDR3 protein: CASSIQTGTGSGNTIYF; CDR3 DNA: TGTGCCAGCAGCATACAAACCGGGACAGGGTCTGGAAACACCATATATTTT
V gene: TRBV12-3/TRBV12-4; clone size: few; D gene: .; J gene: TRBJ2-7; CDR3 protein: CASSSVLNSYEQYF; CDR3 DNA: TGTGCCAGCAGTTCGGTACTGAACTCCTACGAGCAGTACTTC
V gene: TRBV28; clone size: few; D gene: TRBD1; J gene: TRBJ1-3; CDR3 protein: CASSLRTGGGNTIYF; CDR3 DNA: TGTGCCAGCAGTTTAAGGACAGGGGGTGGAAACACCATATATTTT
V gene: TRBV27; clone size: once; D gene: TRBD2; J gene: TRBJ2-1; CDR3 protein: CASSFEAGVSYNEQFF; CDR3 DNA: TGTGCCAGCAGTTTTGAGGCGGGGGTAAGCTACAATGAGCAGTTCTTC
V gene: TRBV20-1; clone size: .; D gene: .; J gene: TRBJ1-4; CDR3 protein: CSAQRGARDEKLFF; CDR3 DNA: TGCAGTGCTCAACGGGGGGCGAGGGATGAAAAACTGTTTTTT
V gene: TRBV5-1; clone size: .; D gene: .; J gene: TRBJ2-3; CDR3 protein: CASSANEITTQYF; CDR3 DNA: TGCGCCAGCAGCGCCAATGAGATAACCACGCAGTATTTT
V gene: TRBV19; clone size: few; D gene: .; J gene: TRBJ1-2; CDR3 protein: CASSIRNRRYGYTF; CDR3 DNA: TGTGCCAGTAGTATAAGGAACAGGCGATATGGCTACACCTTC
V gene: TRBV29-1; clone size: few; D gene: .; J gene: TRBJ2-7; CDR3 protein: CSVATGDSFQYEQYF; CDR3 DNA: TGCAGCGTCGCGACGGGGGACAGTTTTCAATACGAGCAGTACTTC
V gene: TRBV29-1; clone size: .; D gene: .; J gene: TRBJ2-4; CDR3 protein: CSVTGGANIQYF; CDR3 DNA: TGCAGCGTAACAGGGGGGGCAAACATTCAGTACTTC
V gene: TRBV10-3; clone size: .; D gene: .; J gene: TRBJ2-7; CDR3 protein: CAISAITGSYEQYF; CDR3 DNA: TGTGCCATCAGTGCGATAACAGGGTCCTACGAGCAGTACTTC
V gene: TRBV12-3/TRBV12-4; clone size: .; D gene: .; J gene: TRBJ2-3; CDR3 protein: CASSPPGHTVHTQYF; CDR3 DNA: TGTGCCAGCAGTCCCCCGGGACATACAGTTCATACGCAGTATTTT
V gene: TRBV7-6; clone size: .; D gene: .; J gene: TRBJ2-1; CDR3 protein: CASSGDTSSYNEQFF; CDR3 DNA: TGTGCCAGCAGCGGGGACACATCATCCTACAATGAGCAGTTCTTC
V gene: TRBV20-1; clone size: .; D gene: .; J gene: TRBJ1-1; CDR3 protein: CSAIPGGMAEAFF; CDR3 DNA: TGCAGTGCTATTCCCGGGGGCATGGCTGAAGCTTTCTTT
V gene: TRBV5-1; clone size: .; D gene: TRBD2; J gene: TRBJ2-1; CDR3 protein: CASSLSGEAGAPTLF; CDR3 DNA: TGCGCCAGCAGCTTAAGCGGGGAAGCCGGGGCTCCAACCCTCTTC
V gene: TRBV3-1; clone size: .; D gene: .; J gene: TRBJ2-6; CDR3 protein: CASSQASGLTLTNVLTF; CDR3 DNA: TGTGCCAGCAGCCAAGCCTCCGGGTTAACTCTGACCAACGTCCTGACTTTC
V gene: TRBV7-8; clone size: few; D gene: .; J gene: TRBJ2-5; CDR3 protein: CASRRRGPQETQYF; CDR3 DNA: TGTGCCAGCAGACGACGGGGGCCTCAAGAGACCCAGTACTTC
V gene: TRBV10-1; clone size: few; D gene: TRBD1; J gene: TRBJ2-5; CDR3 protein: CASSADRTGETQYF; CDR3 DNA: TGCGCCAGCAGTGCGGATAGGACAGGGGAGACCCAGTACTTC
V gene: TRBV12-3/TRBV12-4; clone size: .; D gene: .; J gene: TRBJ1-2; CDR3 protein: CASRKQGDYGYTF; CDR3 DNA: TGTGCCAGCAGGAAACAGGGAGACTATGGCTACACCTTC
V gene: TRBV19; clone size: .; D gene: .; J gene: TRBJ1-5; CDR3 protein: CASSSPGEVWFVQPQHF; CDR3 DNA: TGTGCCAGTAGTAGTCCGGGGGAAGTATGGTTTGTGCAGCCCCAGCATTTT
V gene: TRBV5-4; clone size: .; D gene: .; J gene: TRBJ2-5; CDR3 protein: CASSFWYQETQHF; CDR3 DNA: TGTGCCAGCAGCTTCTGGTACCAAGAGACCCAGCACTTC
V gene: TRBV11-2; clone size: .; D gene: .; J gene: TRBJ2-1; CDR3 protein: CASSLDSLLPYNEQFF; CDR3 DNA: TGTGCCAGCAGCTTAGATAGTCTACTTCCCTACAATGAGCAGTTCTTC
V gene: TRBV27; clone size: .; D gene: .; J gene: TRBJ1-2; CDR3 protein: CASSFSQGGSYTF; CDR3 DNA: TGTGCCAGCAGTTTCTCACAGGGTGGGAGTTACACCTTC
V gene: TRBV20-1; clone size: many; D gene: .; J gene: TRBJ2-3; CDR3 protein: CSASSRPSDTQYF; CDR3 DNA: TGCAGTGCTAGCTCCCGACCGTCCGATACGCAGTATTTT
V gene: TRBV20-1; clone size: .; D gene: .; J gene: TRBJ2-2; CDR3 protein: CSARAFTGELFF; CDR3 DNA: TGCAGTGCTAGAGCGTTCACCGGGGAGCTGTTTTTT
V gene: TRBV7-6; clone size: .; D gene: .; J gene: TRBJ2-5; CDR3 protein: CACSRPDQETQYF; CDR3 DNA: TGTGCCTGCAGCCGGCCGGACCAAGAGACCCAGTACTTC
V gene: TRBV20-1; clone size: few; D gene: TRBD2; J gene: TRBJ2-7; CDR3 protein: CSASGTSSTYEQYF; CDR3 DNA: TGCAGTGCTAGCGGGACTAGCAGTACCTACGAGCAGTACTTC
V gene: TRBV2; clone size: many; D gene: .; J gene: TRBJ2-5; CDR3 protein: CASRENIETQYF; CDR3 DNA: TGTGCCAGCAGGGAGAACATAGAGACCCAGTACTTC
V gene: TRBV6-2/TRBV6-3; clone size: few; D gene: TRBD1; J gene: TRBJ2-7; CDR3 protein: CASTLQGTYEQYF; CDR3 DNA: TGTGCCAGCACCCTACAGGGGACGTACGAGCAGTACTTC
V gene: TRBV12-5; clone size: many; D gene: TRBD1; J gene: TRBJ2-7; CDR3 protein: CASGLAYGTGHNYEQYF; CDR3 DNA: TGTGCTAGTGGTTTGGCATACGGGACAGGTCATAACTACGAGCAGTACTTC
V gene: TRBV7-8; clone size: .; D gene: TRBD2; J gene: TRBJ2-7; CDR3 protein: CASSHQTSGSPKYEQYF; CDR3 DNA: TGTGCCAGCAGCCATCAGACTAGCGGGAGTCCCAAGTACGAGCAGTACTTC
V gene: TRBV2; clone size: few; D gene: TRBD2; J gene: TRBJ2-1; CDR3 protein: CASSEPAGGRDNEQFF; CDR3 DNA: TGTGCCAGCAGTGAACCAGCGGGAGGTCGAGACAATGAGCAGTTCTTC
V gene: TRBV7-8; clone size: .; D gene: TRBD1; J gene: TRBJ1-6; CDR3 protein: CASSLTGVDSPLHF; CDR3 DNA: TGTGCCAGCAGCCTCACAGGGGTCGATTCACCCCTCCACTTT
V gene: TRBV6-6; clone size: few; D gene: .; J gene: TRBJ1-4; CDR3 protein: CASSRSGEGLFF; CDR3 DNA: TGTGCCAGCAGCAGATCCGGCGAGGGACTGTTTTTT
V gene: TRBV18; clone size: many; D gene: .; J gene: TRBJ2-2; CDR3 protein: CASSPRSGELFF; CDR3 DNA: TGTGCCAGCTCACCCCGTTCCGGGGAGCTGTTTTTT
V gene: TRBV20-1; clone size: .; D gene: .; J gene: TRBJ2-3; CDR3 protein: CSSSLGKSDTQYF; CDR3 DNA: TGCAGTTCCTCGCTAGGGAAGTCAGATACGCAGTATTTT
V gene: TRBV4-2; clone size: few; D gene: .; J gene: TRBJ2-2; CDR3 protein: CASSQDPYNTGELFF; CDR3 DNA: TGTGCCAGCAGCCAAGATCCCTATAACACCGGGGAGCTGTTTTTT
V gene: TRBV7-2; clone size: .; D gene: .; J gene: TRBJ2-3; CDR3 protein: CASSSWNTQYF; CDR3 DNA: TGTGCCAGCAGCTCCTGGAATACGCAGTATTTT
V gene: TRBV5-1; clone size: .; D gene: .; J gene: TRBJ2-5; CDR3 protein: CASSFFQVFFQETQYF; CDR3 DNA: TGCGCCAGCAGCTTTTTCCAAGTTTTCTTCCAAGAGACCCAGTACTTC